These T cell receptor beta chains were read from a single sample in a study of CD8+ T cells in alopecia areata. Some clones are missing from TCRdb's copy, which holds only in-frame ones; the method was immunoSEQ multiplex PCR. This sample has roughly 220,000 clones, with more than 30% found just once. The sample in question was CD4+ T cells sorted from blood, obtained at roughly week 30, from a patient treated with tofacitinib. The receptors here all came from a human donor with alopecia areata. The CDR3 runs from the conserved cysteine through the conserved F or W. D genes are given only for firm matches. Clone size is stated in some rows and not others, as once, few, many or a class when expanded.

D	size	V	J	CDR3	DNA
.	once	TRBV30	TRBJ1-2	CAWSVLSPVGLANYGYTF	TGTGCCTGGAGTGTACTTTCTCCTGTAGGGTTAGCTAACTATGGCTACACCTTC
.	few	TRBV5-4	TRBJ2-5	CASSQQGGETQYF	TGTGCCAGCAGCCAACAGGGAGGAGAGACCCAGTACTTC
.	few	TRBV13	TRBJ2-7	CASSFQYEQYF	TGTGCCAGCAGCTTCCAGTACGAGCAGTACTTC
TRBD2	.	TRBV7-9	TRBJ2-1	CASSLGGGRANEQFF	TGTGCCAGCAGCTTAGGCGGCGGGAGGGCGAATGAGCAGTTCTTC
.	few	TRBV14	TRBJ1-4	CASSQFEKLFF	TGTGCCAGCAGCCAATTCGAAAAACTGTTTTTT
.	.	TRBV2	TRBJ2-3	CASSVILVADTQYF	TGTGCCAGCAGTGTTATACTAGTAGCAGATACGCAGTATTTT
TRBD1	.	TRBV6-1	TRBJ1-6	CASSVGQGNSPLHF	TGTGCCAGCAGTGTGGGACAGGGGAATTCACCCCTCCACTTT
TRBD1	.	TRBV29-1	TRBJ2-1	CSGNRGNEQFF	TGCAGCGGGAACAGGGGTAATGAGCAGTTCTTC
.	many	TRBV7-7	TRBJ2-6	CASSLGGANVLTF	TGTGCTAGCAGCTTAGGTGGGGCCAACGTCCTGACTTTC
TRBD1	few	TRBV6-5	TRBJ2-1	CASSGQGKNEQFF	TGTGCCAGCAGTGGACAGGGTAAAAATGAGCAGTTCTTC
TRBD1	.	TRBV5-1	TRBJ1-1	CASRLGTANTEAFF	TGCGCCAGCAGACTTGGGACAGCGAACACTGAAGCTTTCTTT
TRBD1	.	TRBV6-6	TRBJ1-6	CASSLTGNYNSPLHF	TGTGCCAGCAGCCTGACAGGGAACTATAATTCACCCCTCCACTTT
.	once	TRBV5-1	TRBJ2-3	CASSQGSWASTDTQYF	TGCGCCAGCAGCCAGGGGTCTTGGGCGAGCACAGATACGCAGTATTTT
TRBD2	few	TRBV7-3	TRBJ2-1	CASSFRLAGQNEQFF	TGTGCCAGCAGCTTTAGACTAGCGGGCCAAAATGAGCAGTTCTTC
.	few	TRBV18	TRBJ2-1	CASSPLSSLYNNNEQFF	TGTGCCAGCTCACCACTAAGCTCCTTATACAACAACAATGAGCAGTTCTTC
.	.	TRBV5-4	TRBJ2-1	CASSSRVGNNEQFF	TGTGCCAGCAGCTCCCGGGTCGGAAACAATGAGCAGTTCTTC
.	.	TRBV30	TRBJ1-4	CAWSELPSNEKLFF	TGTGCCTGGAGTGAGTTGCCCTCCAATGAAAAACTGTTTTTT
.	.	TRBV7-3	TRBJ2-1	CASSLTSRNEQFF	TGTGCCAGCAGCCTCACTAGCCGAAATGAGCAGTTCTTC
.	few	TRBV9	TRBJ2-1	CASSVDRDEQFF	TGTGCCAGCAGCGTAGATCGGGATGAGCAGTTCTTC
.	many	TRBV20-1	TRBJ1-4	CSASRQEKLFF	TGCAGTGCTTCTCGGCAGGAAAAACTGTTTTTT
.	few	TRBV27	TRBJ2-1	CASRSLEGNEQFF	TGTGCCAGCCGCTCTCTTGAGGGTAATGAGCAGTTCTTC
.	many	TRBV30	TRBJ2-6	CALLHGSGANVLTF	TGTGCCTTGCTCCACGGCTCTGGGGCCAACGTCCTGACTTTC
.	few	TRBV30	TRBJ2-3	CAWSVFGPERTDTQYF	TGTGCCTGGAGTGTATTTGGCCCTGAAAGGACAGATACGCAGTATTTT
TRBD1	many	TRBV11-2	TRBJ2-7	CASSLRDRGQIEQYF	TGTGCCAGCAGCTTACGGGACAGGGGTCAAATCGAGCAGTACTTC
.	.	TRBV19	TRBJ1-5	CASSIQLPGGGQPQHF	TGTGCCAGTAGTATCCAGCTCCCCGGGGGAGGACAGCCCCAGCATTTT
TRBD1	.	TRBV5-1	TRBJ2-7	CASSFTRGSSYEQYF	TGCGCCAGCAGCTTTACCAGGGGGTCTTCCTACGAGCAGTACTTC